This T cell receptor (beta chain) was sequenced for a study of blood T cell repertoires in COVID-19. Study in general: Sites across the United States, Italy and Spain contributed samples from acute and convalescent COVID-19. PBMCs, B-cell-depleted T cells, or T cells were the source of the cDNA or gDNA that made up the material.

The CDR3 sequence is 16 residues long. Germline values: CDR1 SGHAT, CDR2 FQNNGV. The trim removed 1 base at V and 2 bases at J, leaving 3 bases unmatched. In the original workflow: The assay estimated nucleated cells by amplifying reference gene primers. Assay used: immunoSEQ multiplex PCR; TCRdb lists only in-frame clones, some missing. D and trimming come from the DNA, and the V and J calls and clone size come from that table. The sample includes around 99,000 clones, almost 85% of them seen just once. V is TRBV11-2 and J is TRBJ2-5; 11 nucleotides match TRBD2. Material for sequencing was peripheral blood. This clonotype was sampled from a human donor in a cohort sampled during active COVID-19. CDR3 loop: CASSLAGTSGQETQYF. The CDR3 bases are TGTGCCAGCAGCTTAGCAGGGACTAGCGGACAAGAGACCCAGTACTTC.